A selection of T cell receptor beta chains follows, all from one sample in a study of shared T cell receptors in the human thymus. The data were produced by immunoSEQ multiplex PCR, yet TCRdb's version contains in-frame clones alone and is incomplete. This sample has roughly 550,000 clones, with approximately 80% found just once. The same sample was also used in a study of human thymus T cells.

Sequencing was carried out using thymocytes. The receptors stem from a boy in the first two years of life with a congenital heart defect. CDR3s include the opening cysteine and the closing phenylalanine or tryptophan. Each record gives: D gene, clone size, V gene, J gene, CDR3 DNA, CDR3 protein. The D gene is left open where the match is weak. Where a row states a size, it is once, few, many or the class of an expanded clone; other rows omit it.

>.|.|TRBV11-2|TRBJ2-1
TGTGCCAGCAGCTTAGATAGACCGGGGTACTCCCTCTCCTACAATGAGCAGTTCTTC
CASSLDRPGYSLSYNEQFF
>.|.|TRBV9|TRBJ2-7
TGTGCCAGCAGCGTATCCAGGGGTCCCTCCTACGAGCAGTACTTC
CASSVSRGPSYEQYF
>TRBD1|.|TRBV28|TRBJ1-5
TGTGCCAGCAGTCAACGACGACGGGACAGGGGGAGCAATCAGCCCCAGCATTTT
CASSQRRRDRGSNQPQHF
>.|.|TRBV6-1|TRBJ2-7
TGTGCCAGCAGATCCGGGTCCAGCTCCTACGAGCAGTACTTC
CASRSGSSSYEQYF
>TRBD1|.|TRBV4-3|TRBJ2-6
TGCGCCAGCAGCCGAAAGAATACCGGGACAGGGAAAACTGGGGCCAACGTCCTGACTTTC
CASSRKNTGTGKTGANVLTF
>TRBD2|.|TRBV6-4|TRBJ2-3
TGTGCCAGCAGTGACCTAGCGGGAGGTCGGGCAGATACGCAGTATTTT
CASSDLAGGRADTQYF
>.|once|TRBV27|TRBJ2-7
TGTGCCAGCAGCTCCCGGGTGACCCACGAGCAGTACTTC
CASSSRVTHEQYF
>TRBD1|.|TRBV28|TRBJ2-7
TGTGCCAGCAGTTTGGGAAGGGACAGGGGGCCCGAGCAGTACTTC
CASSLGRDRGPEQYF
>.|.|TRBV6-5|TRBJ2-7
TGTGCCAGCAGTTACTCGTCCGGCGGCGAGCAGTACTTC
CASSYSSGGEQYF
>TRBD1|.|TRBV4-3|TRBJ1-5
TGCGCCAGCAGCCGCGACAGGGAGGCTCAGCCCCAGCATTTT
CASSRDREAQPQHF
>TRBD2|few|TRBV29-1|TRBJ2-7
TGCAGCGTTGTGGCGGGAGAAGGAAACGAGCAGTACTTC
CSVVAGEGNEQYF
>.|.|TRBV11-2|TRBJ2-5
TGTGCCAGCAACTCGGTGAATTGGGAGACCCAGTACTTC
CASNSVNWETQYF
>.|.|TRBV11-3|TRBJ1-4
TGTGCCAGCAGCTTAAGAGGGAGCGAAAAACTGTTTTTT
CASSLRGSEKLFF
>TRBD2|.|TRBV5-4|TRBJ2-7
TGTGCCAGCAGCTTGAGGGCGTCTAGCGGGTACTCCTACGAGCAGTACTTC
CASSLRASSGYSYEQYF
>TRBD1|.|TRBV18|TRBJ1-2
TGTGCCAGCTCACCCGACAGGGAGGTGGGCTACACCTTC
CASSPDREVGYTF
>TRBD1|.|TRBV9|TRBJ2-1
TGTGCCAGCAGCGCACCGACAGGGAAGTATTACAATGAGCAGTTCTTC
CASSAPTGKYYNEQFF
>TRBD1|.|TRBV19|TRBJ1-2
TGTGCCAGTAGTCGACAGGGTTCGAATGGCTACACCTTC
CASSRQGSNGYTF
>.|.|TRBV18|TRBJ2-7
TGTGCCAGCTCACCTCCCAGGGGCCCCAGGAACGAGCAGTACTTC
CASSPPRGPRNEQYF
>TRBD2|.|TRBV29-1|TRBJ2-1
TGCAGCGTTGAGCGGACTAGAAACAATGAGCAGTTCTTC
CSVERTRNNEQFF
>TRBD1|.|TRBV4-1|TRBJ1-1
TGCGCCAGCAGCCGGGGGGTAGGGGGCGGTGATTTAGTAGGCACTGAAGCTTTCTTT
CASSRGVGGGDLVGTEAFF
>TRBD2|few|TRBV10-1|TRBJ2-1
TGCGCCAGCAGTGAGACCCCCAGACTAGCGCCCTACAATGAGCAGTTCTTC
CASSETPRLAPYNEQFF
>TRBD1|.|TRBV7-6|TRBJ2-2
TGTGCCAGCAGCACCGGGACAGGGAACACCGGGGAGCTGTTTTTT
CASSTGTGNTGELFF
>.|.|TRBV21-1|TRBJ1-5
TGTGCCAGCAGCAAGACAGGTCCCCGATACAATCAGCCCCAGCATTTT
CASSKTGPRYNQPQHF
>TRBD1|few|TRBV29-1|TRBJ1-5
TGCAGCGTCGCTGAGGGGGCAGGGGGTGATCAGCCCCAGCATTTT
CSVAEGAGGDQPQHF
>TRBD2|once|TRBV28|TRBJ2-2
TGTGCCAGTCGAGGACGCGGGAGCGTACGCACCGGGGAGCTGTTTTTT
CASRGRGSVRTGELFF
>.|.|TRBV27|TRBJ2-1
TGTGCCAGCATCGGCAGGGTATACAATGAGCAGTTCTTC
CASIGRVYNEQFF
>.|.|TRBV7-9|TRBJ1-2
TGTGCCAGCAGCCCCTTGTCCCACACCTTC
CASSPLSHTF
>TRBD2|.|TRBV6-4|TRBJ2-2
TGTGCCAGCAGTGACTCTAGCGGGACAATCGGGGAGCTGTTTTTT
CASSDSSGTIGELFF
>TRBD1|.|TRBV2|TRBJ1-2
TGTGCCAGCACCGAAAGGGACAGGGGGGCCCTGGGCTACACCTTC
CASTERDRGALGYTF
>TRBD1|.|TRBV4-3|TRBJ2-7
TGCGCCAGCAGCCAAGAGTACGGGACAGGAGCCTACGAGCAGTACTTC
CASSQEYGTGAYEQYF
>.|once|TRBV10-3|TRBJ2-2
TGTGCCATCAGTGAGTCTTTGCAGGGATGGAACACCGGGGAGCTGTTTTTT
CAISESLQGWNTGELFF
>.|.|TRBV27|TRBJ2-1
TGTGCCAGCAGTCACCGTGGCGGGATATACAATGAGCAGTTCTTC
CASSHRGGIYNEQFF
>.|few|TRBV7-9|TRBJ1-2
TGTGCCAGCAGCGATCCTACAGGATATGGCTACACCTTC
CASSDPTGYGYTF
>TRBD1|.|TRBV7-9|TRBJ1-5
TGTGCCAGCAGCCCAGGTGGGGACAGGGGCAATCAGCCCCAGCATTTT
CASSPGGDRGNQPQHF
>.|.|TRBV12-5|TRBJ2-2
TGTGCTAGTGGTTTGGTACCGGGGGAAGCGAACACCGGGGAGCTGTTTTTT
CASGLVPGEANTGELFF
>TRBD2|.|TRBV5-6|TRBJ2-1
TGTGCCAGCAGCTTTGTCCTAGCGGGAGCCTCCGGTGGCGGTGAGCAGTTCTTC
CASSFVLAGASGGGEQFF
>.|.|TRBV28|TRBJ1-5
TGTGCCAGCAACACCAGCGGGGCAGACAATCAGCCCCAGCATTTT
CASNTSGADNQPQHF
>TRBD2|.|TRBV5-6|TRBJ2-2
TGTGCCAGCAGTCCGGGGGGGGCCCTTAACACCGGGGAGCTGTTTTTT
CASSPGGALNTGELFF
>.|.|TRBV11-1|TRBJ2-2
TGTGCCAGCAGCTTTCCCCGGGGGGGGGAGCTGTTTTTT
CASSFPRGGELFF
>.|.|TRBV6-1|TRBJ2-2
TGTGCCAGCAGTGATTGGGGGCAGAACACCGGGGAGCTGTTTTTT
CASSDWGQNTGELFF
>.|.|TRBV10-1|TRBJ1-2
TGCGCCAGCAGTGAGTCGGCAGGAGGGGCACTCTATGGCTACACCTTC
CASSESAGGALYGYTF
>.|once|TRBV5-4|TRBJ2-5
TGTGCCAGCAGCTTGGTGAGCGAAGAGACCCAGTACTTC
CASSLVSEETQYF
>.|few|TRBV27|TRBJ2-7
TGTGCCAGCAGCCCCTTATTGGGGGGAGGCTACGAGCAGTACTTC
CASSPLLGGGYEQYF
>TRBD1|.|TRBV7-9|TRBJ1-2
TGTGCCAGCAGCCCCGGTGACAGGGACTATGGCTACACCTTC
CASSPGDRDYGYTF
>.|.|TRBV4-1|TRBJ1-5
TGCGCCAGCAGCCAAGGCCGAACGGGAGTGGGGACTGAGGATAGCAATCAGCCCCAGCATTTT
CASSQGRTGVGTEDSNQPQHF
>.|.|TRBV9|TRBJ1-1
TGTGCCAGCAGCGCCACGGACAGAAGAGGGACTGAAGCTTTCTTT
CASSATDRRGTEAFF
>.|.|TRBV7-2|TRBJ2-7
TGTGCCAGCAGCTTAGGGGCTGGGTTCTACGAGCAGTACTTC
CASSLGAGFYEQYF
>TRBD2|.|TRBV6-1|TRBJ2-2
TGTGCCAGCAGTGAAGCGAGCGGGACTATGGACACCGGGGAGCTGTTTTTT
CASSEASGTMDTGELFF
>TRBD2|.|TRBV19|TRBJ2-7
TGTGCCAGTAGTGAGGGCAGAACACTAGCGCCTGCGGGATACTTCTACGAGCAGTACTTC
CASSEGRTLAPAGYFYEQYF
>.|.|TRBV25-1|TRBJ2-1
TGTGCCAGCAGTGGGCGCGGGGAGAGAACCTCCTACAATGAGCAGTTCTTC
CASSGRGERTSYNEQFF
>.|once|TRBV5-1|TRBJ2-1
TGCGCCAGCAGCTTCAGCGGGCCTAGCTCCTACAATGAGCAGTTCTTC
CASSFSGPSSYNEQFF
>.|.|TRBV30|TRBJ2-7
TGTGCCTGGAGCAGGGGCCAGGAGCAGTACTTC
CAWSRGQEQYF
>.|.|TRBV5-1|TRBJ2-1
TGCGCCAGCAGCCATACACCGGGGGATGAGCAGTTCTTC
CASSHTPGDEQFF
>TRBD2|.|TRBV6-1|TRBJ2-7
TGTGCCAGCAGTGAACTGTACGCGGGAGTAAGAAACGAGCAGTACTTC
CASSELYAGVRNEQYF
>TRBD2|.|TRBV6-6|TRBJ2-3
TGTGCCAGCAGTTACTTCCTAGCGGGAGCAAAGGATACGCAGTATTTT
CASSYFLAGAKDTQYF
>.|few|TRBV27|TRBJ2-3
TGTGCCAGCAGCCTAAGCAGGCGTTTTACCACAGATACGCAGTATTTT
CASSLSRRFTTDTQYF
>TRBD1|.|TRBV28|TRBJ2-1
TGTGCCAGCAGCCGGGGGACAGGGTCTTACAATGAGCAGTTCTTC
CASSRGTGSYNEQFF
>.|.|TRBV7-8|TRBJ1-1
TGTGCCAGCAGTCTGACAGGCACGGGGACTGAAGCTTTCTTT
CASSLTGTGTEAFF
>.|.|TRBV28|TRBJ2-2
TGTGCCAGCAGCTCCTACTTCGCCACCGGGGAGCTGTTTTTT
CASSSYFATGELFF